This TCR beta chain was documented in a study of graft-versus-host responses after intestinal transplantation. Across the whole study: Recipients had multivisceral, liver-intestinal, or isolated intestinal transplants.

Germline-derived CDR1 and CDR2 are SGHNT and YYREEE (reference sequence). The CDR3 spans 15 residues. The V gene end was trimmed by 3 bases and the J gene end by 0 bases; junction bases not matched to a gene: 6. Data came from immunoSEQ multiplex PCR; TCRdb stores just in-frame clones and leaves some out. The sample contains some 27,000 clones, about 92% of which appear only once. This receptor was obtained from a human patient who received an intestinal transplant, so some T cells may come from the graft donor. The sample here was PBMCs, taken 18 days after transplant. The rearrangement joins TRBV5-4 to TRBJ2-7; 7 nucleotides match TRBD1. CDR3 coding DNA: TGTGCCAGCAGCTACGGACAGGCGGGCTCCTACGAGCAGTACTTC. As protein: CASSYGQAGSYEQYF.